The clone carrying this T cell receptor (beta chain) was picked up many times. Its antigen is currently unknown. A universal primer site came from template switching; cDNA carried unique molecular identifiers. TCRdb processed the 5' RACE reads anew with MiXCR; each CDR3 protein has one entry. Among 500,000 or so distinct CDR3 sequences listed, around an eighth were seen once. The data belong to a study of identical twins. With no exceptions, donors were healthy Caucasians. Study-level points and caveats: Insertion counts were lower in abundant cord blood beta clonotypes, a trend that memory repertoires did not show.

V lost 0 bases to trimming and J lost 6 bases, with 13 bases between them. This CDR3 has 15 residues. Germline CDR1 is LGHDT and CDR2 is YNNKEL (reference sequence). These data were also reused for a study on yellow fever vaccine responses in identical twins. This second study says: Convergence reportedly seemed to mark part of the twins' vaccine T cell response, with personalization marking the rest.

Sequences were obtained from CD4+ T cells sorted from blood. This TCR came from a woman under 30 in good health. The chain has TRBV3-1 and TRBJ2-3; maybe TRBD2 (6 bases). The CDR3 protein is CASSQDAGLRDTQYF. The CDR3 DNA follows: TGTGCCAGCAGCCAAGATGCGGGGCTGCGCGATACGCAGTATTTT.